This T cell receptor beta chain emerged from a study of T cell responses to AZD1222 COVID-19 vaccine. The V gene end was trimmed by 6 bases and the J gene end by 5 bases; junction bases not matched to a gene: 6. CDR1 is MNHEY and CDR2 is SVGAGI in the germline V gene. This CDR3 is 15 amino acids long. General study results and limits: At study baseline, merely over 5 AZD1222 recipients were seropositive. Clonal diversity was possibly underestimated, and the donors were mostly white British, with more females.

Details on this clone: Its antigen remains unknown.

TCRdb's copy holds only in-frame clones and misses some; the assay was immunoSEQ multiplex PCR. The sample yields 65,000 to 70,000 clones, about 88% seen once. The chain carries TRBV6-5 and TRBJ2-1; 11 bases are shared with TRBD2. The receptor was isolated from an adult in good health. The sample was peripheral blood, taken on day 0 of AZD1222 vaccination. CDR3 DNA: TGTGCCAGCAGCCTACTAGCGGGAGCAAACAATGAGCAGTTCTTC. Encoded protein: CASSLLAGANNEQFF.